The T cell receptor (beta chain) under discussion was sequenced for a study of shared clonotypes between healthy human individuals. About the research overall: Donor composition was a couple of women and three men, aged 18 to 49. General study points: Specimens sampled were limited to blood, with tissue repertoires likely differing.

Regarding this clone: The antigen is undetermined.

Study processing details: Without quality scores, immunoSEQ junctional reads could not be filtered like full-length reads. Clones were read by immunoSEQ multiplex PCR, and TCRdb kept only the in-frame ones, dropping some. V and J calls and clone size are given by that table; D and trimming were obtained from the DNA. Of hundreds of thousands of clones listed, 76% are singletons. There were only Caucasian adults among the donors, and all lived in Nashville, Tennessee. The clonotype originates from a woman between 40 and 55 years old in good health. Some clones in this sample may be carry-over from other donors' samples. Sequencing input: PBMCs.

The CDR3: CAWSIMGLNTGELFF. CDR3 sequence (DNA): TGTGCCTGGAGTATCATGGGTCTGAACACCGGGGAGCTGTTTTTT. The chain couples TRBV30 to TRBJ2-2, with D unresolved. The CDR3 covers 15 residues. The ends were cut back, 2 bases at V and 1 base at J, with 11 bases in the middle. Germline assignment: CDR1 GTSNPN and CDR2 SVGIG (reference sequence). The variable domain in full, with the rest retrieved from reference TRBV30 and TRBJ2-2, is SQTIHQWPATLVQPVGSPLSLECTVEGTSNPNLYWYRQAAGRGLQLLFYSVGIGQISSEVPQNLSASRPQDRQFILSSKKLLLSDSGFYLCAWSIMGLNTGELFFGEGSRLTVL.